In its sample, the clone carrying this TCR beta chain was seen a few times. Its antigen remains unknown. The V and J ends lost 6 bases and 8 bases respectively, with 16 bases between them. CDR3 length equals 13 residues. The record originates from a study of early T cells in non-severe SARS-CoV-2 infection. Looking at the study overall: The study sequenced bulk RNA from unsorted whole blood, with chains unpaired.

Individual cDNA molecules received unique molecular identifiers. Each CDR3 protein gets one entry after TCRdb re-called the 5' RACE reads with MiXCR. The sample yields 25,000 to 40,000 distinct CDR3 sequences, under 6% seen once. Study-wide points: VDJdb-based matching was biased toward anti-spike CD8 responses and missed private and CD4 specificities.

This receptor was taken from an adult who was a healthcare worker with PCR-confirmed SARS-CoV-2 infection or an uninfected control (not recorded which). The sample consisted of whole blood. J is TRBJ1-1 and V is TRBV12-3 or TRBV12-4; weak D call: TRBD1 (5 bases). CDR3: CASSRQIRGEAFF. CDR3 bases: TGTGCCAGCAGCCGTCAGATTCGGGGCGAAGCTTTCTTT.